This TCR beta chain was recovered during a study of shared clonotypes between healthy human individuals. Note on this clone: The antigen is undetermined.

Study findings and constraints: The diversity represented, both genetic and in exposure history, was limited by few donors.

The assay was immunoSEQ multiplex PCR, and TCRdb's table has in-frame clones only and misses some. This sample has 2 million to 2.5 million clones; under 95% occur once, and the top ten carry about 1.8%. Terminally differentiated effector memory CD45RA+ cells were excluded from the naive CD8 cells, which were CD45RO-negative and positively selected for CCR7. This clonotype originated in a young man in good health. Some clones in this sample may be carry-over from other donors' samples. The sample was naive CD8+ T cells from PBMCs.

This CDR3 reads CATSDSGLAGETSEQYF. Written as DNA, the CDR3 is TGTGCCACCAGCGATTCGGGACTAGCGGGAGAGACGAGCGAGCAGTACTTC. V gene TRBV15 combines with J gene TRBJ2-7, with TRBD2 identical over 14 bases. Germline V gene lookup returns CDR1 LNHNV and CDR2 YYDKDF (reference sequence). The CDR3 spans 17 residues. V was clipped by 5 bases and J by 6 bases; unmatched bases: 12.